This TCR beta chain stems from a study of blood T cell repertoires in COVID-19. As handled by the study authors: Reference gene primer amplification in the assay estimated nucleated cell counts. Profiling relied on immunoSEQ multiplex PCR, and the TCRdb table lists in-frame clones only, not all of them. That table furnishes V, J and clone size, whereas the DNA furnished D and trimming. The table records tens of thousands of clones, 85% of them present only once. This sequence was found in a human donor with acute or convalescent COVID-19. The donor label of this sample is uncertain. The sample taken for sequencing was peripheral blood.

The CDR3 loop reads CASNRPSGNQPQHF. The CDR3 DNA follows: TGTGCCAGCAACCGGCCCAGCGGCAATCAGCCCCAGCATTTT. This chain connects TRBV28 to TRBJ1-5; D call uncertain. The CDR3 is 14 residues long. Germline CDR1 MDHEN, CDR2 SYDVKM. V dropped 7 bases and J dropped 2 bases, with 12 bases sitting between them.